This TCR beta chain was documented in a study of blood T cells in healthy people across ages. Broader study findings: Older age went with lower TCR beta diversity per million T cells, in a roughly linear way.

A J-beta primer mix and a sample-barcoded 5' primer were used in a second PCR of roughly 7 to 12 cycles. A minimum of 2.5 million CDR3-containing paired-end reads was obtained for each sample. TCRdb processed the 5' RACE reads anew with MiXCR; each CDR3 protein has one entry. The repertoire includes roughly 720,000 distinct CDR3 sequences, about 55% of them detected once, and under 50% sits in the top ten. The germline CDR1 and CDR2 sequences are SGHTA and FQGNSA. V was cut by 4 bases and J by 6 bases, with 10 bases left in between. This CDR3 comprises 13 residues. To note about this clonotype: What it binds is unknown.

The authors drew roughly 9.8 milliliters of peripheral blood from each donor. At least 7 million PBMCs were isolated per sample. The V and J genes are TRBV7-2 and TRBJ2-1; D gene ambiguous. Specimen: blood. This receptor was obtained from a man aged 80 or over in good health. CDR3 in DNA: TGTGCCAGCAGCTCCTTTGGCGGCAATGAGCAGTTCTTC. Translated, it gives CASSSFGGNEQFF.